This T cell receptor (beta chain) is from a study of T cells in localized non-small cell lung cancer. Study results and caveats: Greater blood T cell density accompanied longer overall survival. Appearances in adjacent lung were noted for a median 57 of the top 100 tumor clones. Uninvolved adjacent lung had the highest recorded T cell clonality, with tumor below it.

Germline lookup yields CDR1 SGHDT and CDR2 YYEEEE. CDR3 length: 15 residues. The V and J ends lost 2 bases and 9 bases, in that order; junction bases with no gene match: 9. On this clone: Its antigen is currently unknown.

Sequencing used immunoSEQ multiplex PCR; TCRdb keeps in-frame clones, though not all of them. The sample includes around 30,000 clones, around 94% of them seen just once. This rearrangement joins TRBV5-6 to TRBJ2-1; 9 positions match TRBD2. The source was peripheral blood, collected before any cancer treatment. The origin of this receptor is a woman between 35 and 70 years old with stage I lung adenocarcinoma. The DNA for the CDR3 is TGTGCCAGCAGCTTTGGCGGGAGGGCCTTTGGTGAGCAGTTCTTC. Translation gives CASSFGGRAFGEQFF.